These 16 T cell receptor beta chains share one sample of origin, sequenced in a study of T cell clonality in common variable immunodeficiency. Only in-frame clones appear in the TCRdb table, and some are missing; sequencing was by immunoSEQ multiplex PCR. The repertoire consists of about 52,000 clones, none detected only once. The specimen was peripheral blood mononuclear cells. Receptor source: a person aged 18 to 69 in good health.

This clone showed up many times. The read stops 3 residues short of the end of the CDR3; the missing end is completed from the germline J gene. The rearrangement joins TRBV7-2 to TRBJ2-7, with TRBD2 matching over 11 bases. CDR3 size: 15 residues. The ends lost 5 bases at V and 5 bases at J; junction bases unmatched: 8. In germline, CDR1 is SGHTA, CDR2 FQGNSA. CDR3 DNA, as far as it was read: TGTGCCAGCAGCCAAAGACTAGCGGGACTGCACGAG. Translating gives CASSQRLAGLHE. The whole CDR3 sequence reads CASSQRLAGLHEQYF.

This clone was seen more than once but under ten times. Read sequence stops 3 residues before the CDR3 end, and the germline J gene provides the missing end. The J gene is TRBJ1-1, the V gene TRBV19; maybe TRBD1 (6 bases). CDR1 and CDR2 (germline): LNHDA, SQIVND (reference sequence). There are 14 residues in the CDR3. The covered CDR3 bases are TGTGCCAGTTTTAGAGGGGGTGTGAATGAAAAA. Encoded protein: CASFRGGVNEK. The full-length CDR3 reads as CASFRGGVNEKAFF.

Many counts were recorded for this clone. The read comes to an end 3 residues before the CDR3 does, leaving the germline J gene to fill in the end. The rearrangement joins TRBV7-2 to TRBJ1-2, with TRBD1 as a possible D gene (5 bases). Between the trimmed V and J ends, which lost 4 bases and 7 bases, there was a span of 10 bases. The CDR3 totals 12 residues. Germline CDR1 SGHTA, CDR2 FQGNSA. The covered CDR3 bases are TGTGCCAGCAGCTCTACGAGGGGTGGC. It codes for CASSSTRGG. The CDR3 in full is CASSSTRGGYTF.

This clone has ten or more counts. The read halts 3 residues ahead of the CDR3 end, with the missing end drawn from the germline J gene. V usage is TRBV11-3 and J usage is TRBJ2-1, with TRBD2 identical over 11 bases. The germline V gene has CDR1 SGHNT and CDR2 YENEEA. Trimming cost V 7 bases and J 7 bases; bases outside gene matches: 0. The CDR3 is made up of 12 amino acids. The CDR3 sequence: CASTSGRNEQFF. The covered CDR3 bases are TGTGCCAGCACTAGCGGGAGGAATGAG. Full variable domain (remainder filled in from reference TRBV11-3 and TRBJ2-1): EAGVVQSPRYKIIEKKQPVAFWCNPISGHNTLYWYLQNLGQGPELLIRYENEEAVDDSQLPKDRFSAERLKGVDSTLKIQPAELGDSAVYLCASTSGRNEQFFGPGTRLTVL.

This clone appeared many times. Read coverage stops 3 residues before the CDR3 terminus; the germline J gene supplies the remainder. The chain joins TRBV7-6 to TRBJ2-5; TRBD1 matches at 7 bases. The germline gives CDR1 SGHVS, CDR2 FNYEAQ. V shed 5 bases, J shed 5 bases, and the junction held 11 bases outside the gene matches. This CDR3 is built from 15 residues. CDR3 DNA (partial): TGTGCCAGCAGCACTCGACAGGGAAGGTTGGAGACC. Translating it yields CASSTRQGRLET. The CDR3, in full, reads CASSTRQGRLETQYF.

About this clone: The read comes to an end 3 residues before the CDR3 does, leaving the germline J gene to fill in the end. V and J are TRBV5-1 and TRBJ1-5; 8 positions match TRBD1. The CDR3 runs 16 residues. V was pared by 4 bases and J by 6 bases, with 12 bases of the junction left unmatched. The germline V gene has CDR1 SGHRS and CDR2 YFSETQ. The CDR3 loop is CASSATGGDLGQPQHF. Partial CDR3 DNA: TGCGCCAGCAGCGCAACAGGGGGGGACCTTGGTCAGCCC.

This clone showed up many times. The CDR3 end is not reached by the read, which stops 3 residues before it; the germline J gene fills it in. J is TRBJ2-7 and V is TRBV7-2, with a weak D call TRBD1 (6 bases). The V and J ends lost 8 bases and 6 bases respectively, with 11 bases between them. In germline, CDR1 is SGHTA, CDR2 FQGNSA. The CDR3 is 11 amino acids. This CDR3 reads CASLGQSEQYF. The sequenced part of the CDR3 DNA is TGTGCCAGCCTCGGACAGTCCGAG.

This clone was seen repeatedly, ten times or more. The read falls 3 residues short of the CDR3 end, and the missing part is taken from the germline J gene. The chain carries TRBV2 and TRBJ2-7, with D possibly TRBD1 on 6 matching bases. Per the germline V gene, CDR1 is SNHLY and CDR2 is FYNNEI. The CDR3 loop spans 14 amino acids. V was trimmed by 2 bases and J by 3 bases, leaving 11 bases between them. The CDR3 region is CASSEIQGRYEQYF. Partial CDR3 DNA: TGTGCCAGCAGTGAAATACAGGGCCGCTACGAG.

This clone was detected many times. Additional DNA sequences in this sample encode the identical CDR3. The sequenced part of the CDR3 DNA is TGCGCCAGCAGCTTGGAAGGTTCCGGGGAG. Its protein is CASSLEGSGE. The entire CDR3 protein reads CASSLEGSGELFF. The chain uses TRBV5-1 and TRBJ2-2; D call uncertain. The read terminates 3 residues ahead of where the CDR3 ends, so the germline J gene completes it. The V gene lost 0 bases and the J gene lost 6 bases, with 6 bases spanning the gap. This CDR3 comprises 13 residues. Germline V CDR1 and CDR2: SGHRS, YFSETQ.

This clone was found a few times. Possible read error: a much larger clone is one base away. The read falls 3 residues short of the CDR3 end, and the missing part is taken from the germline J gene. The chain has TRBV7-6 and TRBJ2-3; D might be TRBD1 (5 bases). Germline V lookup: CDR1 SGHVS, CDR2 FNYEAQ. This CDR3 has 15 residues. This CDR3 is CASSFWGSQEETQYF. CDR3 DNA, as far as it was read: TGTGCCAGCAGCTTTTGGGGCTCGCAGGAAGAGACG.

This clone was seen ten or more times. The CDR3 end falls 3 residues outside the read, so it is completed with the germline J gene. The chain links TRBV7-3 to TRBJ2-3; no clear D. V was shortened by 1 base and J by 1 base, with 6 bases between the two germline ends. This CDR3 has 14 amino acids. Germline assignment: CDR1 SGHTA and CDR2 FQGTGA. The CDR3 here is CASSLILGTDTQYF. CDR3 DNA (partial): TGTGCCAGCAGCTTAATCTTAGGCACAGATACG.

A remark on this clone: The observed sequence ends 3 residues before the CDR3 terminus, with the missing tail filled in from the germline J gene. The rearrangement uses TRBV30 and TRBJ1-2; D is uncertain. From germline, CDR1 is GTSNPN and CDR2 SVGIG (reference sequence). The length of the CDR3 is 13 residues. CDR3 region: CAWSAGVGNDYTF. The covered CDR3 bases are TGTGCCTGGTCCGCGGGAGTGGGCAATGAC.

Turning to this clone: The read ends 3 residues early relative to the CDR3; the germline J gene fills the gap. The J gene is TRBJ1-2, the V gene TRBV7-6; 7 nucleotides agree with TRBD1. The CDR3 spans 18 residues. CDR1 is SGHVS, CDR2 FNYEAQ, per germline. This chain's CDR3 is CASSQGVSVDSPSYDYTF. The covered CDR3 bases are TGTGCCAGCAGCCAGGGGGTGTCGGTGGACAGTCCGTCCTACGAC.

The sample holds many counts of this clone. The read terminates 3 residues before the CDR3 end, so the remaining end is supplied by the germline J gene. The chain employs TRBV5-1 and TRBJ1-1; unclear D gene. The ends were cut back, 4 bases at V and 0 bases at J, with 13 bases in the middle. Germline-derived CDR1 and CDR2 are SGHRS and YFSETQ. This CDR3 is built from 15 residues. The CDR3 spells CASSLDGPVNTEAFF. Partial CDR3 DNA: TGCGCCAGCAGCCTGGATGGGCCGGTGAACACTGAA.

This clone was observed at least ten times. The CDR3 end falls 3 residues outside the read, so it is completed with the germline J gene. The chain recombines TRBV30 with TRBJ2-3, with 10 bases that match TRBD2. Trimming took 2 bases from V and 2 from J; bases not matched to a gene: 4. Germline CDR1 GTSNPN, CDR2 SVGIG (reference sequence). This CDR3 has 15 residues. The DNA read from the CDR3 is TGTGCCTGGAGTTTACTAGCGGGAATCACAGATACG. It yields the protein CAWSLLAGITDT. The full CDR3 protein is CAWSLLAGITDTQYF.

This clone came up many times. Read data end 3 residues before the CDR3 end; the end is taken from the germline J gene. This chain joins TRBV7-2 and TRBJ1-2; no firm D call. CDR1 and CDR2 from the germline V gene are SGHTA and FQGNSA. There are 13 residues in the CDR3. The sequenced CDR3 bases are TGTGCCAGCAGCTTAGTCCATACAGAAGAC. This sequence encodes CASSLVHTED. The whole CDR3 protein is CASSLVHTEDYTF.